This entry describes one T cell receptor beta chain. It has no known antigen specificity. No base-level quality is on record; no much larger clone is a single base apart. The CDR3 regions of human TCRbeta chains were analyzed by immunosequencing. For the original study's pipeline: TCRs in the repertoires were matched against a reference library of SARS-CoV-2-specific TCRs that had been generated with the MIRA antigen-specificity platform. Breadth meant the fraction of unique TCRs that were SARS-CoV-2-associated, whereas depth meant the fraction of total T cells that were SARS-CoV-2-associated. Using the MIRA data, each spike-specific TCR was mapped to the spike region that the TCR reacts to and placed in a CD4 or CD8 class. Log10-transformed breadth and depth values were compared by one-way ANOVA with Sidak's multiple comparisons tests. TCRdb carries this immuneACCESS record with in-frame sequences only. Its versions omit some clonotypes, under half of them owing to an unresolved V gene in the studies checked, with the rest unexplained. That table is the source of V, J and clone size, and D and trimming were worked out from the DNA. Present in this sample are about 150,000 clones, roughly 90% of which were seen just once. More than 3% of the sample goes to the ten largest clones.

The time point label for this specimen denotes: about 28 days (+/-7) after the second vaccine dose. Because spike-specific TCR depth and breadth did not differ between the two schedules, AZD1222 recipients who got a second dose at roughly 4 weeks were pooled with those who got a second dose at roughly 12 weeks. Vaccinee samples came from UK trials COV001 and COV002, including a single-blind randomized controlled phase 2/3 trial of AZD1222 (ChAdOx1 nCoV-19) in healthy adults. Trial participant PBMC samples were collected at day 0 and day 28 after the second dose for TCRbeta chain sequencing. From cysteine to phenylalanine, the CDR3 is 15 amino acids long. CDR3 DNA only is kept here, 45 bases in frame from base 1. As encoded in the germline V gene (reference sequence), CDR1 is LNHDA while CDR2 is SQIVND. From V the trimming removes 6 bases and from J it removes 3 bases, while the gene matches leave 8 bases of the junction unaccounted for.

The sample originates from a study of T cell responses to AZD1222 COVID-19 vaccine (dated by TCRdb to 2020 to 2023). For the wider study: A total of approximately 240 trial participants underwent TCR sequencing, of whom under 220 had received two doses of AZD1222 and about 26 had received two doses of the MenACWY control vaccine. Enrollment into the trials was organized by age into subgroups of 18-55, 56-69 and 70-plus years, and those subgroups contained 148, 28 and 57 TCR-sequenced participants, respectively.

General study outcomes and caveats: Because no day 14 peak-response samples were available, the repertoires could be characterized only after the peak T cell response. Nearly half of unique spike-specific TCRs reportedly recognized epitopes outside regions mutated in the B.1.351 and B.1.1.7 variants. The 56-69-year group was small, and its depth increase did not reach significance, likely because of low power. A significant rise in spike-specific TCR breadth and depth was observed after two AZD1222 doses relative to day 0 and relative to MenACWY recipients. Participants were mostly white British, with more females than males. The authors suggested clonal diversity may have been underestimated. Vaccine-associated CD4 TCRs spanned the whole spike protein, with dominant responses in regions 160-218 and 743-854. Conclusions about previously exposed vaccinees were limited because only 5 or 6 AZD1222 recipients were SARS-CoV-2 seropositive at baseline.

Recombination linked TRBV19 to TRBJ2-7, and TRBD2 matches 10 of the central bases. The specimen comprised peripheral blood, sampled 28 days after the second AZD1222 dose. This clonotype originated in an adult who received the AZD1222 COVID-19 vaccine. The CDR3 reads CASRRLAGEVYEQYF. In nucleotides, the sequence is TGTGCCAGTAGGAGACTAGCGGGTGAGGTCTACGAGCAGTACTTC.